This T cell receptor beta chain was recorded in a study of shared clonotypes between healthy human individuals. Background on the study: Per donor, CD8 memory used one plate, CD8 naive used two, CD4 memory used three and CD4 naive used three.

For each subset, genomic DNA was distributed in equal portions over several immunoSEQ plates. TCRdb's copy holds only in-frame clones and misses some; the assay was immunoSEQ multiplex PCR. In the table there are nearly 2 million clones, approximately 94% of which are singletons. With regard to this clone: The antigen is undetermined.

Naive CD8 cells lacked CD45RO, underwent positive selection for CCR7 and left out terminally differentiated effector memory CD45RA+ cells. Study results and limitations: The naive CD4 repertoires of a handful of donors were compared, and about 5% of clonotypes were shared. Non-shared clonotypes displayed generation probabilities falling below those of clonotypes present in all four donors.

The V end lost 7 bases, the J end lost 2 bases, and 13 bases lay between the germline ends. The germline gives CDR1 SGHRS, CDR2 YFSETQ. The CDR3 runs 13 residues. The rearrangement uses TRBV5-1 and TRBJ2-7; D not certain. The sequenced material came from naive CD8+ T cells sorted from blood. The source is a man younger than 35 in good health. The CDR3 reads CASGFNPTYEQYF. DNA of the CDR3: TGCGCCAGCGGTTTTAACCCGACCTACGAGCAGTACTTC. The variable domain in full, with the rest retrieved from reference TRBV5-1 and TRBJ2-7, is KAGVTQTPRYLIKTRGQQVTLSCSPISGHRSVSWYQQTPGQGLQFLFEYFSETQRNKGNFPGRFSGRQFSNSRSEMNVSTLELGDSALYLCASGFNPTYEQYFGPGTRLTVT.